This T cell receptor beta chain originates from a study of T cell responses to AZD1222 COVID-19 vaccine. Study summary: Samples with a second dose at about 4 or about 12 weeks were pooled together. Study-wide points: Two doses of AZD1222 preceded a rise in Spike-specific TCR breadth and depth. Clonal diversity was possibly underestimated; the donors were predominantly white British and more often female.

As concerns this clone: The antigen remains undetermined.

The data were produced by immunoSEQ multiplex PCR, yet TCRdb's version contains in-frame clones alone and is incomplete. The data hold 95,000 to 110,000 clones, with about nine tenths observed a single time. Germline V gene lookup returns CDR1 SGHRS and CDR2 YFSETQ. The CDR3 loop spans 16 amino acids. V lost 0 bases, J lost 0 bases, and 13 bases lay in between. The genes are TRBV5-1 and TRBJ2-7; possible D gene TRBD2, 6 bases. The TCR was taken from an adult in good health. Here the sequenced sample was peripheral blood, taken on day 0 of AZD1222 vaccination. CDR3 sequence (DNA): TGCGCCAGCAGCTTGGCCGGGAGCGTCAGCTCCTACGAGCAGTACTTC. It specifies CASSLAGSVSSYEQYF.